This T cell receptor beta chain was recovered during a study of Graves' ophthalmopathy and Graves' hyperthyroidism. This clonotype was found many times. The study amplified TCR beta CDR3 regions using RNA transcripts. Second-round multiplex PCR came after first-round RT-PCR with HTBI primers. TCRdb independently ran MiXCR on the multiplex PCR reads; one entry per CDR3 protein. The repertoire holds a few hundred thousand distinct CDR3 sequences, with just under 40% as singletons. The sequence was collected from an adult man with Graves' hyperthyroidism. The specimen was peripheral blood or thyroid tissue (not recorded which).

The CDR3 nucleotides are TGCAGCGTTGTTTGGGGCAGCTCCTACGAGCAGTACTTC. Translated, it gives CSVVWGSSYEQYF. This sequence joins TRBV29-1 and TRBJ2-7; D possibly corresponds to TRBD1 (5 bases). The CDR3 has 13 amino acids. The V gene's germline CDR1 is SQVTM and CDR2 ANQGSEA. V was cut by 4 bases and J by 0 bases, with 10 bases left in between.